This T cell receptor beta chain was identified in a study of CXCR3-negative and CXCR3-positive naive CD8 T cells. Across the study: TRB reads totalled about 150 million, about 1.5 +/- 0.3 million per library.

General study results and limits: CXCR3-negative and CXCR3-positive naive cells shared comparable TRBV-TRBJ usage, but memory cells did not. The naive subsets expressed comparable surface CD5, and the authors inferred TCR strength from TRB CDR3 properties. Relative to memory CD8+ cells, whose diversity was much lower, both naive subsets had comparably high diversity.

The libraries of TRB cDNA were constructed through 5' RACE using UMI labels. With the 5' RACE reads reprocessed, TCRdb shows one record per CDR3 protein and no DNA. The sample data list 45,000 or so distinct CDR3 sequences. Germline V gives CDR1 MGHDK, CDR2 SYGVNS. The CDR3 runs to 15 residues. Concerning this clonotype: What it recognizes is unknown.

This sequence joins TRBV25-1 and TRBJ2-2; TCRdb proposes TRBD1, but this gene call is untestable without DNA. Sequencing was carried out using memory CD8+ T cells from blood. This sequence was found in a human donor in good health. Some clones in this sample may be carry-over from other donors' samples. The CDR3 sequence: CASSDWGARTGELFF.